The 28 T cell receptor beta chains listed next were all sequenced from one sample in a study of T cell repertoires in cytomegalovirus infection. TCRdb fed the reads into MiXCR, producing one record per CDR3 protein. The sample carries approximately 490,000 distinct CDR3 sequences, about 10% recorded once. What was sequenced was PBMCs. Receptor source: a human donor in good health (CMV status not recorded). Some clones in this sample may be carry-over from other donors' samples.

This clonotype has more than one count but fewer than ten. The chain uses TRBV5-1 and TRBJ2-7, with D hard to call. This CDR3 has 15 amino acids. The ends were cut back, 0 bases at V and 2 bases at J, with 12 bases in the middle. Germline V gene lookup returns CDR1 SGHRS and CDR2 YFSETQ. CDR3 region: CASSLERVPTYEQYF. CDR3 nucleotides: TGCGCCAGCAGCTTGGAACGGGTACCGACCTACGAGCAGTACTTC.

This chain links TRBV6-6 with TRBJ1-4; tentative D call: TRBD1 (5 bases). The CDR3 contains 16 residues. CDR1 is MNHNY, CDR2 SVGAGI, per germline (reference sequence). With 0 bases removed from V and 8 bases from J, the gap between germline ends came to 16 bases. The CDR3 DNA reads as TGTGCCAGCAGTTACTCGGGGAGGGACTGGGGGGAAAAACTGTTTTTT. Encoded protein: CASSYSGRDWGEKLFF.

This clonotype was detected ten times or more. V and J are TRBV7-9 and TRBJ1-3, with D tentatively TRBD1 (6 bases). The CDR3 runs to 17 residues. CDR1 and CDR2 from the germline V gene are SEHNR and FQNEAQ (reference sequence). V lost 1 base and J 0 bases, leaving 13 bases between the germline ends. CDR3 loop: CASSLVSYRDSGNTIYF. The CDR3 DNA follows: TGTGCCAGCAGCTTAGTATCATACAGGGACTCTGGAAACACCATATATTTT. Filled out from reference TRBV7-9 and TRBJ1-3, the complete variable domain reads DTGVSQNPRHKITKRGQNVTFRCDPISEHNRLYWYRQTLGQGPEFLTYFQNEAQLEKSRLLSDRFSAERPKGSFSTLEIQRTEQGDSAMYLCASSLVSYRDSGNTIYFGEGSWLTVV.

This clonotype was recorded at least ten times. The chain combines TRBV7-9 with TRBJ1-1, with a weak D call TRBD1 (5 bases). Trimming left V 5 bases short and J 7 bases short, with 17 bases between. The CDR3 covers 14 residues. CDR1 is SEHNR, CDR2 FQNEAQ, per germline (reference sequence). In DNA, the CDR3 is TGTGCCAGCAGCCGTGAAGGCCGGGGGGATGAAGCTTTCTTT. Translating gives CASSREGRGDEAFF.

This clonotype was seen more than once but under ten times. The CDR3 reads CARAGELNEQFF. CDR3 coding DNA: TGTGCCAGAGCGGGAGAACTAAATGAGCAGTTCTTC. The rearrangement joins TRBV2 to TRBJ2-1; 8 bases are a match to TRBD2. The V gene end was trimmed by 9 bases and the J gene end by 7 bases; junction bases not matched to a gene: 5. CDR1 SNHLY and CDR2 FYNNEI come from the germline V gene. This CDR3 is 12 amino acids long.

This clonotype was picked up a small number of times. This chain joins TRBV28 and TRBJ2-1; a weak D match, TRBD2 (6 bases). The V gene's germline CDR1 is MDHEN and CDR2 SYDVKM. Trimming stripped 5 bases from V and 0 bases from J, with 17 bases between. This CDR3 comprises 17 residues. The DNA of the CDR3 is TGTGCCAGCAGTGCCCCGGCGGGGAAGAGCTCCTACAATGAGCAGTTCTTC. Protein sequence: CASSAPAGKSSYNEQFF. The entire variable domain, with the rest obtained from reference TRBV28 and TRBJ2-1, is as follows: DVKVTQSSRYLVKRTGEKVFLECVQDMDHENMFWYRQDPGLGLRLIYFSYDVKMKEKGDIPEGYSVSREKKERFSLILESASTNQTSMYLCASSAPAGKSSYNEQFFGPGTRLTVL.

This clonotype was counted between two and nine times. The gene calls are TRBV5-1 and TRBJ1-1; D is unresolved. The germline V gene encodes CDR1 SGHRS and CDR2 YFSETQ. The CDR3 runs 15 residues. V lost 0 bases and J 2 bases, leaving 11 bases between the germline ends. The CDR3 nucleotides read TGCGCCAGCAGCTTGGCCACACGGGGAAACACTGAAGCTTTCTTT. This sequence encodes CASSLATRGNTEAFF.

CDR3 protein: CASSSYGNTEAFF. In DNA form, the CDR3 reads TGTGCCAGCAGCTCATATGGGAACACTGAAGCTTTCTTT. This sequence joins TRBV3-1 and TRBJ1-1, with unresolved D. CDR1 is LGHDT and CDR2 is YNNKEL in the germline V gene (reference sequence). The length of the CDR3 is 13 residues. V was clipped by 5 bases and J by 1 base, with 8 bases between them.

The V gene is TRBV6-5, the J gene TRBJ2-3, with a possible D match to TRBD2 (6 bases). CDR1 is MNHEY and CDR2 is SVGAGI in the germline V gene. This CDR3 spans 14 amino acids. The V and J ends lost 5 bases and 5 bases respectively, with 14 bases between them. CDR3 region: CASSRGTAIDTQYF. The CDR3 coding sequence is TGTGCCAGCAGTCGCGGGACTGCTATAGATACGCAGTATTTT.

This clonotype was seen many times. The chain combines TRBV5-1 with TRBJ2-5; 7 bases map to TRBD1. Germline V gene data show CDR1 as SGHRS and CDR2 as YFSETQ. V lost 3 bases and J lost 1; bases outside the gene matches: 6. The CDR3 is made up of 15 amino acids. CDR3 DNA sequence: TGCGCCAGCAGCTCCGTAGGACAGGCCCAAGAGACCCAGTACTTC. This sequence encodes CASSSVGQAQETQYF.

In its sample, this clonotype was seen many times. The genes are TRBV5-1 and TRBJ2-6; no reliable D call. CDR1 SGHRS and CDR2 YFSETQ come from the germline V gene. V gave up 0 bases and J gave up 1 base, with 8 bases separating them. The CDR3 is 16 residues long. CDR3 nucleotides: TGCGCCAGCAGCTTGGATGGGCTATCTGGGGCCAACGTCCTGACTTTC. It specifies CASSLDGLSGANVLTF.

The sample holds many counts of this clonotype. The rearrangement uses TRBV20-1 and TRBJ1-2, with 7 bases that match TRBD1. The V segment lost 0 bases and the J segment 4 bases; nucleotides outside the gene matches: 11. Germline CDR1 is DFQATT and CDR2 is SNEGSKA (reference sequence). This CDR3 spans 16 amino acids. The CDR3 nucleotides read TGCAGTGCTAGAGATCTCCAGACAGGGTCCAGCTATGGCTACACCTTC. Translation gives CSARDLQTGSSYGYTF.

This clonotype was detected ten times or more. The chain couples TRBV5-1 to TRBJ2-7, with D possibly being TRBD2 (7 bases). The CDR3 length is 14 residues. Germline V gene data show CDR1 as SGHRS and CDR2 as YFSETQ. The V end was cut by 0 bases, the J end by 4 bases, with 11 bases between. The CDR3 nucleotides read TGCGCCAGCAGCTTGGTCGGGGGGCAATACGAGCAGTACTTC. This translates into CASSLVGGQYEQYF.

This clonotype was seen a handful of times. Written as DNA, the CDR3 is TGCAGTGCTAGCATGGCAGGGACTAATTCACCCCTCCACTTT. This sequence encodes CSASMAGTNSPLHF. V gene TRBV20-1 combines with J gene TRBJ1-6; D is possibly TRBD1 (5 bases). V gave up 3 bases and J gave up 6 bases, with 12 bases separating them. Germline V gene lookup returns CDR1 DFQATT and CDR2 SNEGSKA (reference sequence). This CDR3 is 14 amino acids long.

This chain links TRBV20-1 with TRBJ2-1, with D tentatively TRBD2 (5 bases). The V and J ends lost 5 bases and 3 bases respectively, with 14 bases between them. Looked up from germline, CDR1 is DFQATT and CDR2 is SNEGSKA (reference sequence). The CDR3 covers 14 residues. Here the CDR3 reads CSAYTRADYNEQFF. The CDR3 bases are TGCAGTGCTTACACTAGGGCGGACTACAATGAGCAGTTCTTC.

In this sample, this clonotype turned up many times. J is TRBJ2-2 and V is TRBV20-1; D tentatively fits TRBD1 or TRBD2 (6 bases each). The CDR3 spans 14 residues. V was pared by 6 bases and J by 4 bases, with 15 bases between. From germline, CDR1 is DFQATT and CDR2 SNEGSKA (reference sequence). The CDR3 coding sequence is TGCAGTGCCCTTGCCGGGGGCAGCACCGGGGAGCTGTTTTTT. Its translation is CSALAGGSTGELFF.

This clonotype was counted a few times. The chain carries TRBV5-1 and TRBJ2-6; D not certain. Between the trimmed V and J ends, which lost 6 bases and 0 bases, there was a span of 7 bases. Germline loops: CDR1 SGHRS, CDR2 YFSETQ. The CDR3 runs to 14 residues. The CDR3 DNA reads TGCGCCAGCAACCCACGCTCTGGGGCCAACGTCCTGACTTTC. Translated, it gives CASNPRSGANVLTF. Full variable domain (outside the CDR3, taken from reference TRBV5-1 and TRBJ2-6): KAGVTQTPRYLIKTRGQQVTLSCSPISGHRSVSWYQQTPGQGLQFLFEYFSETQRNKGNFPGRFSGRQFSNSRSEMNVSTLELGDSALYLCASNPRSGANVLTFGAGSRLTVL.

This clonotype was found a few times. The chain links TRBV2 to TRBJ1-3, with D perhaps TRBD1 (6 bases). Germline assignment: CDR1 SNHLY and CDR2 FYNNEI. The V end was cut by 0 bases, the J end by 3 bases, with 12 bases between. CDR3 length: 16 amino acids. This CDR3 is CASSEAKEGVGNTIYF. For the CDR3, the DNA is TGTGCCAGCAGTGAAGCGAAGGAGGGGGTTGGAAACACCATATATTTT. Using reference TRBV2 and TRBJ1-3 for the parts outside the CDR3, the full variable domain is EPEVTQTPSHQVTQMGQEVILRCVPISNHLYFYWYRQILGQKVEFLVSFYNNEISEKSEIFDDQFSVERPDGSNFTLKIRSTKLEDSAMYFCASSEAKEGVGNTIYFGEGSWLTVV.

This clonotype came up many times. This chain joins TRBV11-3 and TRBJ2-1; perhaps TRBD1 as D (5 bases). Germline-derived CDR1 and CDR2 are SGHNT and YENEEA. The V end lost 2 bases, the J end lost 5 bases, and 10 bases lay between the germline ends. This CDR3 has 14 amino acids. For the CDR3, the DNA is TGTGCCAGCAGCTTACCAGGGCGCGACAATGAGCAGTTCTTC. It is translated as CASSLPGRDNEQFF.

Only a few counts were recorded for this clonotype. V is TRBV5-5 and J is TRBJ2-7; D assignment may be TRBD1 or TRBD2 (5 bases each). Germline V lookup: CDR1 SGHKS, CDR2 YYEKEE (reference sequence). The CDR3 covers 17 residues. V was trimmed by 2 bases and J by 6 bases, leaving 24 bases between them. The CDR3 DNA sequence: TGTGCCAGCAGCTTACCGGTGGCGGCCCTCTCTGGGACCGAGCAGTACTTC. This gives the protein CASSLPVAALSGTEQYF.

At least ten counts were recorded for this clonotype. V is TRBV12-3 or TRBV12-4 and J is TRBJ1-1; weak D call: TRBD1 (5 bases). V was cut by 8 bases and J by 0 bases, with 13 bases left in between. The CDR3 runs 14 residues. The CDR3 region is CASGGLDMNTEAFF. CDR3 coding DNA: TGTGCCAGCGGGGGTCTGGACATGAACACTGAAGCTTTCTTT.

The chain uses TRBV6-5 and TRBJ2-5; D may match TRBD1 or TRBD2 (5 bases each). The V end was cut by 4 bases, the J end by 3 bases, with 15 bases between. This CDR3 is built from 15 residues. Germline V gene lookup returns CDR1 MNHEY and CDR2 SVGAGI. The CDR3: CASSSPGTSKETQYF. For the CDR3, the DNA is TGTGCCAGCAGTTCCCCTGGGACGTCTAAAGAGACCCAGTACTTC.

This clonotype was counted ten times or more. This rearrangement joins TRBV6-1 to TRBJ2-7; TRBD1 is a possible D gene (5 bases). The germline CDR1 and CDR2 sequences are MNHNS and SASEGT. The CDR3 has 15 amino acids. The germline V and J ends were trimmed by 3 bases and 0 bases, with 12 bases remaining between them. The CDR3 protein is CASSDGRVSSYEQYF. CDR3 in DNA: TGTGCCAGCAGTGACGGCAGGGTCAGCTCCTACGAGCAGTACTTC.

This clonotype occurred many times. The CDR3 region is CASSQSTGRRDTQYF. Written as DNA, the CDR3 is TGTGCCAGCAGCCAGAGCACAGGGAGGCGCGATACGCAGTATTTT. The V gene is TRBV11-2, the J gene TRBJ2-3; either TRBD1 or TRBD2 may fit D (6 bases each). The V gene lost 5 bases and the J gene lost 6 bases, with 18 bases spanning the gap. The length of the CDR3 is 15 residues. Germline V gene lookup returns CDR1 SGHAT and CDR2 FQNNGV.

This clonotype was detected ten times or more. CDR3 loop: CASSSLAEHYNEQFF. The CDR3 DNA reads TGTGCCAGCAGCTCACTAGCGGAACACTACAATGAGCAGTTCTTC. The rearrangement uses TRBV7-9 and TRBJ2-1, with 8 bases lining up with TRBD2. Germline CDR1 is SEHNR and CDR2 is FQNEAQ (reference sequence). Unmatched junction bases numbered 5, after V lost 4 bases and J lost 3 bases. The CDR3 consists of 15 residues.

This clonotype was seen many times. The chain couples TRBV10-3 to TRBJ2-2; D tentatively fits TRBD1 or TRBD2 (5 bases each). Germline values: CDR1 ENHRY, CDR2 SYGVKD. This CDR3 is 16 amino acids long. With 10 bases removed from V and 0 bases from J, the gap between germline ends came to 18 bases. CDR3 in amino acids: CATTGRGGSNTGELFF. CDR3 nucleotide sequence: TGTGCCACCACGGGGCGCGGCGGTTCGAACACCGGGGAGCTGTTTTTT.

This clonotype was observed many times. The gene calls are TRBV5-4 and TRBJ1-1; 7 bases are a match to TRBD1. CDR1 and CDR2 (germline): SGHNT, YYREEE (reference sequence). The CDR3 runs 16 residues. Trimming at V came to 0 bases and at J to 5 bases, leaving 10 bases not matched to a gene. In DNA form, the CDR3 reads TGTGCCAGCAGCTTGGGAGGGTGGGGCAGGGGGACTGAAGCTTTCTTT. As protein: CASSLGGWGRGTEAFF.

CDR3 in amino acids: CASSQGSGGPQETQYF. The CDR3 bases are TGTGCCAGCAGCCAAGGTAGCGGGGGCCCCCAAGAGACCCAGTACTTC. The chain is built from TRBV3-1 and TRBJ2-5; 9 bases align to TRBD2. The CDR3 sequence is 16 residues long. The germline CDR1 and CDR2 sequences are LGHDT and YNNKEL (reference sequence). The ends lost 1 base at V and 1 base at J; junction bases unmatched: 4.